This T cell receptor (beta chain) was sequenced during a study of shared clonotypes between healthy human individuals. Study context: The people who gave samples were two women and a few men aged 18 to 49.

Investigators spread the genomic DNA of each subset evenly over several immunoSEQ plates. Sequencing used immunoSEQ multiplex PCR; TCRdb keeps in-frame clones, though not all of them. The sample shows roughly 500,000 clones, 79% of them seen only once. The sequence derives from a woman aged 40 to 49 in good health. Some clones in this sample may be carry-over from other donors' samples. The sequencing sample was made of PBMCs.

The CDR3 sequence is CASSEGRQGTNEQFF. Written as DNA, the CDR3 is TGTGCCAGCAGTGAGGGGCGCCAGGGTACGAATGAGCAGTTCTTC. The chain combines TRBV6-1 with TRBJ2-1; D is perhaps TRBD1 (5 bases). The CDR3 covers 15 residues. With 3 bases removed from V and 7 bases from J, the gap between germline ends came to 16 bases. Germline assignment: CDR1 MNHNS and CDR2 SASEGT.